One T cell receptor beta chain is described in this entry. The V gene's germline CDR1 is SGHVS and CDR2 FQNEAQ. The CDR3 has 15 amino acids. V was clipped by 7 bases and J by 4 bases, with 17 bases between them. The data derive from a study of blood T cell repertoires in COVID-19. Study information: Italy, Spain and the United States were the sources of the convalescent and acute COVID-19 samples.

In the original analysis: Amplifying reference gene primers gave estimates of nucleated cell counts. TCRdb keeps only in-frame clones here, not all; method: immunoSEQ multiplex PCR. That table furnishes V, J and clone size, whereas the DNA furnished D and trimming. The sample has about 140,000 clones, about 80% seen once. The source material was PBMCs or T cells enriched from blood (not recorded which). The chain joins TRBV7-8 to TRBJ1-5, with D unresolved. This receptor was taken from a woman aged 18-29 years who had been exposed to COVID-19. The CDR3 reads CASTRGAGLNQPQHF. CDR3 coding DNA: TGTGCCAGCACCCGAGGAGCCGGTCTGAATCAGCCCCAGCATTTT.